The 10 T cell receptor beta chains presented below share a single source sample, sequenced in a study of PD-1 blockade in classical Hodgkin lymphoma (TCRdb year 2020). The time point label for this specimen denotes: cycle 2 day 1 (C2D1) of nivolumab. Relapse after autologous stem cell transplantation had occurred in all trial patients, and cohorts A, B and C were distinguished by prior brentuximab vedotin exposure. Library generation was performed with the immunoSEQ multiplex PCR assay. TCRdb mirrors the immuneACCESS table, restricted to in-frame sequences. Some clones are absent from its copies; in checked studies, under half trace to an unresolved V gene, and the reason for the others is unknown. A total of approximately 59,000 clones appear in this sample, approximately 90% of them only once. The ten largest clones represent roughly a tenth of the sample. The source material was peripheral blood mononuclear cells (PBMCs), sampled before the second cycle of nivolumab. The receptors derive from a human donor with classical Hodgkin lymphoma.

The chain's CDR3 is CASSSQRQGEFF. The DNA for the CDR3 is TGTGCCAGCAGCTCGCAACGACAGGGCGAGTTCTTC. J is TRBJ2-1 and V is TRBV7-9; the match to TRBD1 covers 7 bases. The germline V gene has CDR1 SEHNR and CDR2 FQNEAQ (reference sequence). Losses at the gene ends were 4 bases for V and 14 bases for J; bases not matched to a gene: 8. This CDR3 comprises 12 residues.

The rearrangement joins TRBV11-2 to TRBJ2-5; D tentatively fits TRBD1 or TRBD2 (5 bases each). The CDR3 runs 16 residues. V lost 1 base and J lost 5, with 17 bases in between. The germline gives CDR1 SGHAT, CDR2 FQNNGV. The CDR3 nucleotides read TGTGCCAGCAGCTTAGGGGACGGGCCCATAGAGGAGACCCAGTACTTC. Translated: CASSLGDGPIEETQYF. The full variable domain, completed using reference TRBV11-2 and TRBJ2-5, is EAGVAQSPRYKIIEKRQSVAFWCNPISGHATLYWYQQILGQGPKLLIQFQNNGVVDDSQLPKDRFSAERLKGVDSTLKIQPAKLEDSAVYLCASSLGDGPIEETQYFGPGTRLLVL.

V usage is TRBV7-2 and J usage is TRBJ2-1, with a tentative D call TRBD2 (9 bases). V was trimmed by 0 bases and J by 4 bases, leaving 25 bases between them. CDR1 SGHTA and CDR2 FQGNSA come from the germline V gene. The CDR3 has 20 residues. The CDR3 sequence is CASSLAGSGGLAGPYNEQFF. For the CDR3, the DNA is TGTGCCAGCAGCTTAGCCGGCTCAGGGGGCCTAGCGGGGCCATACAATGAGCAGTTCTTC. The entire variable domain, with the rest obtained from reference TRBV7-2 and TRBJ2-1, is as follows: GAGVSQSPSNKVTEKGKDVELRCDPISGHTALYWYRQSLGQGLEFLIYFQGNSAPDKSGLPSDRFSAERTGGSVSTLTIQRTQQEDSAVYLCASSLAGSGGLAGPYNEQFFGPGTRLTVL.

This sequence joins TRBV6-5 and TRBJ2-3; 10 bases fit TRBD2. V shed 5 bases, J shed 6 bases, and the junction held 5 bases outside the gene matches. Germline values: CDR1 MNHEY, CDR2 SVGAGI. CDR3 length: 14 residues. CDR3 coding DNA: TGTGCCAGCAGTCGAGCGGGGGGGCTGGATACGCAGTATTTT. This translates into CASSRAGGLDTQYF.

This chain links TRBV18 with TRBJ2-5, with D hard to call. CDR1 KGHSH and CDR2 LQKENI come from the germline V gene. CDR3 length: 14 amino acids. Trimming cost V 8 bases and J 4 bases, with 17 bases left between them. In DNA, the CDR3 is TGTGCCAGCGCAAGATCCCGGATGGGAGAGACCCAGTACTTC. Translated: CASARSRMGETQYF.

The chain is built from TRBV4-2 and TRBJ2-2; D might be TRBD2 (5 bases). Germline assignment: CDR1 LGHNA and CDR2 YNFKEQ. The CDR3 is made up of 15 amino acids. V lost 1 base and J lost 1, with 7 bases in between. CDR3 loop: CASSQGEGNTGELFF. CDR3 DNA: TGTGCCAGCAGCCAAGGTGAGGGGAACACCGGGGAGCTGTTTTTT.

The chain carries TRBV5-8 and TRBJ2-5; D gene ambiguous. The CDR3 length is 12 residues. V shed 2 bases and J shed 6 bases, with 8 bases lying between them. Germline values: CDR1 SGHTS, CDR2 YDEGEE. The CDR3 sequence is CASSLGAQTQYF. Here the CDR3 DNA reads TGTGCCAGCAGCTTAGGAGCCCAGACCCAGTACTTC.

The chain links TRBV4-3 to TRBJ2-7, with no clear D. The CDR3 covers 14 residues. Trimming shortened V by 4 bases and J by 4 bases, and 14 bases separated the two germline ends. Germline V gene lookup returns CDR1 LGHNA and CDR2 YSLEER. The DNA for the CDR3 is TGCGCCAGCAGCCTAGACCACAACGGATACGAGCAGTACTTC. It encodes CASSLDHNGYEQYF.

V and J are TRBV7-2 and TRBJ1-2; TRBD1 aligns across 7 bases. CDR1 SGHTA and CDR2 FQGNSA come from the germline V gene. This CDR3 has 15 amino acids. With 6 bases clipped from V and 7 bases from J, the junction kept 14 bases outside the gene matches. CDR3 in amino acids: CASRATGVGYGGYTF. The DNA of the CDR3 is TGTGCCAGCAGGGCAACAGGGGTGGGATATGGTGGCTACACCTTC.

The chain recombines TRBV5-5 with TRBJ2-7; TRBD2 aligns across 9 bases. This CDR3 spans 17 amino acids. J lost 3 bases, V lost 4 bases, and 14 bases had no gene match. Germline-derived CDR1 and CDR2 are SGHKS and YYEKEE (reference sequence). The CDR3 loop reads CASSVYVAGAHDYEQYF. In nucleotides, the CDR3 is TGTGCCAGCAGCGTATATGTAGCGGGGGCGCACGACTACGAGCAGTACTTC.